The entry that follows covers one T cell receptor beta chain sequence. What this receptor recognizes is not known. Base qualities were left out, and no much larger clone turns up one base away. Between the V and J ends, shortened by 3 bases and 6 bases respectively, the junction contains 11 bases. The CDR3 has 13 amino acids, counting the end cysteine and phenylalanine. The entry retains the CDR3 DNA only, 39 bases that are in frame from base 1. Participants in the prospective study were enrolled through a virtual design, were aged roughly 18 to 100 years, and lived in roughly 24 United States geographic areas. In the prospective study, cohorts were assigned on the basis of participant-reported clinical history obtained from a screening survey and a study questionnaire. ImmuneRACE Cohort 3 recovered participants were defined by two consecutive negative NP/OP PCR tests, healthcare professional clearance, or symptom resolution. In the prospective study, mobile phlebotomists collected whole blood, serum and a nasopharyngeal or oropharyngeal swab from each participant. Over an approximately two-month period, participants in the prospective study had the option of providing additional blood draws and questionnaires. Blood samples from the prospective study were shipped frozen or at room temperature prior to DNA extraction.

TCRbeta CDR3 regions were amplified from genomic DNA using the immunoSEQ Assay, a bias-controlled multiplex PCR. The source study handled its data this way. The number of nucleated cells in each sample was estimated by amplification of reference gene primers within the assay. To quantify the absolute abundance of each unique TCRbeta CDR3 rearrangement, sequence reads were collapsed and filtered. For each sample, productive Simpson clonality was calculated as the square root of Simpson's diversity index across productive rearrangements. Not all clones reach the TCRdb copy of this immuneACCESS table, which keeps in-frame sequences only. Checked studies attribute under half of the gap to unresolved V genes and leave the rest unexplained. Clone size and the V and J calls come from that table; the DNA yielded D and trimming. Within this sample are roughly 230,000 clones, with 84% of them counted one time only. The top ten clonotypes cover approximately 3.6% of the sample.

The data derive from a study of blood T cell repertoires in COVID-19 (dated by TCRdb to about 2020). Study-level background: Samples from collaborators originated in the United States, Italy and Spain and spanned both the acute and convalescent phases of COVID-19. The prospective study material was composed of cDNA or gDNA derived from T cells, B-cell-depleted T cells, or PBMCs. Deeply sampled blood TCRbeta repertoires from subjects exposed to, actively infected with, or recovered from COVID-19 were included in the dataset. The repertoires were released in a freely available public database meant as a resource for research on the immune response to SARS-CoV-2. The samples were drawn from the first 160 participants of the ongoing ImmuneRACE study and from 1,254 subjects provided by 6 global collaborators. The sample metadata nearly always contained a de-identified subject ID, COVID-19 status, age in years and sex. Where available, HLA class I and class II types were taken from metadata supplied by the sample provider and were not determined by assay-based typing.

Beyond this particular receptor, the publication reports: Clinical and demographic metadata were provided uncurated, with the amount varying by source and participant.

The sequenced sample was PBMCs or T cells enriched from blood (not recorded which). The V gene is TRBV12-3 or TRBV12-4 and the J gene is TRBJ1-2, with a tentative D gene TRBD1 over 5 matching bases. The receptor comes from a man aged 45 to 65 who had recovered from COVID-19. CDR3 loop: CASSLRAGDGYTF. The base sequence is TGTGCCAGCAGTTTGAGGGCGGGGGATGGCTACACCTTC.